This TCR beta chain derives from a study of shared T cell receptors in the human thymus (dated by TCRdb to the early 2020s). Some background on the complete study: The study examined how the human thymus generates shared, self-reactive T-cell receptor alpha chains.

The CDR3 starts with the cysteine, ends with the phenylalanine, and has 13 residues. Just the 39-base CDR3 DNA is kept, in frame starting at base 1. CDR1 and CDR2 (SQVTM, ANQGSEA) derive from the germline V gene. At the junction V is shortened by 4 bases and J by 1 base; bases outside the gene matches: 4. The library was generated by the immunoSEQ multiplex PCR assay. Entries here come from immuneACCESS through TCRdb and include only in-frame sequences with V and J called. Some clones fail to appear in such tables; in the studies checked, an unresolved V gene covers under half of the shortfall, and the cause of the remainder is unknown. The sample contains more than 300,000 clones, approximately 95% of them found a single time. About 0.02% of the sample belongs to the ten largest clones. As regards this clone: Its antigen is currently not known. No quality values exist for individual bases; no much larger clone is one base distant. This same CDR3 is encoded by further DNA sequences in the sample.

The sequencing sample was made of thymocytes. Rearrangement joined TRBV29-1 to TRBJ2-7; 7 bases in the junction line up with TRBD2. This TCR was recovered from a human donor. The CDR3 reads as follows: CSVAGGSSYEQYF. The nucleotide sequence reads as follows: TGCAGCGTTGCGGGCGGGAGTTCCTACGAGCAGTACTTC.